Each of the 26 T cell receptor beta chains below was sequenced from the same sample in a study of blood T cell repertoires in COVID-19. Sequencing was performed with immunoSEQ multiplex PCR; in TCRdb, only in-frame clones are kept and a portion is missing. The table records about 270,000 clones, about four fifths of them present only once. The sequenced sample consisted of peripheral blood. All receptors derive from a woman aged 18-30 years with acute or convalescent COVID-19.

The gene calls are TRBV28 and TRBJ2-3; D is perhaps TRBD2 (6 bases). Germline CDR1 is MDHEN and CDR2 is SYDVKM. V was trimmed by 5 bases and J by 0 bases, leaving 18 bases between them. The CDR3 has 17 amino acids. The CDR3 DNA is TGTGCCAGCAGTCCAACTGGCGGGGTTACTAGCACAGATACGCAGTATTTT. Its translation: CASSPTGGVTSTDTQYF.

V gene TRBV13 combines with J gene TRBJ1-1; D perhaps matches TRBD1 (5 bases). The V gene lost 2 bases and the J gene lost 6 bases, with 13 bases spanning the gap. CDR1 is PRHDT, CDR2 FYEKMQ, per germline (reference sequence). The CDR3 runs 14 residues. The CDR3, as DNA: TGTGCCAGCAGCTTACCATTGCGGGACCCTGAAGCTTTCTTT. It specifies CASSLPLRDPEAFF.

The chain couples TRBV5-4 to TRBJ1-3; no clear D gene. V lost 4 bases, J lost 0 bases, and 17 bases lay in between. The CDR3 has 17 residues. Germline V gene data show CDR1 as SGHNT and CDR2 as YYREEE (reference sequence). CDR3 sequence reads: CASSPGLTPYSGNTIYF. CDR3 in DNA: TGTGCCAGCAGCCCGGGGTTAACCCCTTACTCTGGAAACACCATATATTTT.

The chain uses TRBV4-2 and TRBJ2-2; 8 nucleotides match TRBD2. This CDR3 region has 17 residues. Germline values: CDR1 LGHNA, CDR2 YNFKEQ. V was pared by 2 bases and J by 0 bases, with 5 bases of the junction left unmatched. The CDR3 sequence: CASSQKPGLANTGELFF. For the CDR3, the DNA is TGTGCCAGCAGCCAAAAACCGGGACTAGCGAACACCGGGGAGCTGTTTTTT.

The V call is TRBV19, the J call TRBJ2-1; D remains unclear. The germline V gene has CDR1 LNHDA and CDR2 SQIVND (reference sequence). The V end was cut by 5 bases, the J end by 9 bases, with 14 bases between. The CDR3 spans 13 residues. The CDR3 DNA sequence: TGTGCCAGTAGTCCCAGTAGCATCAGTGAGCAGTTCTTC. Protein sequence: CASSPSSISEQFF. The variable domain in full, with the rest retrieved from reference TRBV19 and TRBJ2-1, is DGGITQSPKYLFRKEGQNVTLSCEQNLNHDAMYWYRQDPGQGLRLIYYSQIVNDFQKGDIAEGYSVSREKKESFPLTVTSAQKNPTAFYLCASSPSSISEQFFGPGTRLTVL.

The chain joins TRBV27 to TRBJ2-2; a weak D match, TRBD2 (6 bases). The V end was cut by 6 bases, the J end by 6 bases, with 14 bases between. CDR1 is MNHEY and CDR2 is SMNVEV in the germline V gene (reference sequence). The CDR3 has 14 residues. The CDR3 nucleotides are TGTGCCAGCAGCCGCGGAGGGGTTCCCGGGGAGCTGTTTTTT. Translating gives CASSRGGVPGELFF.

The chain uses TRBV7-6 and TRBJ2-3, with 7 bases fitting TRBD1. The germline CDR1 and CDR2 sequences are SGHVS and FNYEAQ. Germline trimming cut 2 bases from V and 2 bases from J; bases unmatched to any gene: 4. The length of the CDR3 is 15 residues. In DNA form, the CDR3 reads TGTGCCAGCAGCTTATTACAGGGGAACACAGATACGCAGTATTTT. This codes for CASSLLQGNTDTQYF.

The gene calls are TRBV6-5 and TRBJ2-7, with 9 bases aligning to TRBD1. The CDR3 runs to 15 residues. Looked up from germline, CDR1 is MNHEY and CDR2 is SVGAGI. Trimming cost V 6 bases and J 5 bases; bases outside gene matches: 11. The CDR3 nucleotides read TGTGCCAGCAGGAGCCCCTACAGGGGGCCGGACGAGCAGTACTTC. This codes for CASRSPYRGPDEQYF.

This chain uses TRBV28 with TRBJ2-4, with TRBD1 matching 7 bases. V was pared by 5 bases and J by 0 bases, with 7 bases of the junction left unmatched. The CDR3 spans 16 residues. Germline CDR1 reads MDHEN; CDR2 reads SYDVKM. CDR3 region: CASSLRDRRAKNIQYF. DNA for the CDR3: TGTGCCAGCAGTCTTAGGGACAGAAGAGCCAAAAACATTCAGTACTTC.

This chain connects TRBV7-9 to TRBJ2-7, with 7 positions matching TRBD1. The V gene's germline CDR1 is SEHNR and CDR2 FQNEAQ (reference sequence). The trim removed 1 base at V and 2 bases at J, leaving 11 bases unmatched. This CDR3 spans 17 amino acids. CDR3: CASSLDLTGQVTYEQYF. The CDR3 bases are TGTGCCAGCAGCTTAGACCTAACCGGACAGGTGACCTACGAGCAGTACTTC. The variable domain in full, completed from reference TRBV7-9 and TRBJ2-7, reads DTGVSQNPRHKITKRGQNVTFRCDPISEHNRLYWYRQTLGQGPEFLTYFQNEAQLEKSRLLSDRFSAERPKGSFSTLEIQRTEQGDSAMYLCASSLDLTGQVTYEQYFGPGTRLTVT.

The CDR3 loop reads CASSFDTGYTEAFF. As DNA, the CDR3 is TGTGCCAGCAGCTTTGATACAGGGTACACTGAAGCTTTCTTT. V is TRBV7-2 and J is TRBJ1-1; TRBD1 is a possible D gene (6 bases). V gave up 3 bases and J gave up 3 bases, with 11 bases separating them. Germline V gene data show CDR1 as SGHTA and CDR2 as FQGNSA. CDR3 length: 14 residues.

The chain employs TRBV7-8 and TRBJ1-5, with D perhaps matching TRBD1 (6 bases). The CDR3 sequence is 14 residues long. V lost 5 bases to trimming and J lost 7 bases, with 15 bases between them. Germline V gene data show CDR1 as SGHVS and CDR2 as FQNEAQ. CDR3 DNA: TGTGCCAGCAGCCAACAGGGATTTTGGCAGCCCCAGCATTTT. Protein sequence: CASSQQGFWQPQHF. Using reference TRBV7-8 and TRBJ1-5 for the parts outside the CDR3, the full variable domain is GAGVSQSPRYKVAKRGQDVALRCDPISGHVSLFWYQQALGQGPEFLTYFQNEAQLDKSGLPSDRFFAERPEGSVSTLKIQRTQQEDSAVYLCASSQQGFWQPQHFGDGTRLSIL.

This chain links TRBV6-5 with TRBJ1-2; 8 positions match TRBD1. Looked up from germline, CDR1 is MNHEY and CDR2 is SVGAGI. With 4 bases clipped from V and 6 bases from J, the junction kept 10 bases outside the gene matches. The CDR3 contains 15 residues. The CDR3 is CASSFLGQGSDGYTF. CDR3 in DNA: TGTGCCAGCAGTTTTCTCGGACAGGGCTCGGATGGCTACACCTTC.

The chain carries TRBV23-1 and TRBJ2-2, with D tentatively TRBD1 (6 bases). TRBV23-1 is noted as an ORF with a role that remains uncertain. The CDR3 covers 13 residues. For the CDR3, the DNA is TGCGCAGAGGACAGTCCCATTTTAGGGGAGCTGTTTTTT. Encoded protein: CAEDSPILGELFF.

V is TRBV4-1 and J is TRBJ1-5; TRBD1 matches 8 bases. Trimming removed 4 bases from V and 4 bases from J; junction bases left unmatched: 3. Germline values: CDR1 MGHRA, CDR2 YSYEKL. The CDR3 extends over 14 amino acids. The CDR3 DNA follows: TGCGCCAGCAGCCTTGACAGGGGTAATCAGCCCCAGCATTTT. The encoded protein is CASSLDRGNQPQHF.

This clone was detected a few times. V is TRBV9 and J is TRBJ1-6, with TRBD1 matching 10 bases. The CDR3 is made up of 18 amino acids. Germline loops: CDR1 SGDLS, CDR2 YYNGEE. V was pared by 0 bases and J by 7 bases, with 10 bases of the junction left unmatched. The CDR3, as DNA: TGTGCCAGCAGCGTAGATCGGGGGGACAGGGGTGACAATTCACCCCTCCACTTT. It yields the protein CASSVDRGDRGDNSPLHF.

The chain joins TRBV27 to TRBJ2-7; 8 positions agree with TRBD1. The CDR3 spans 13 residues. The trim removed 2 bases at V and 6 bases at J, leaving 3 bases unmatched. Germline V gives CDR1 MNHEY, CDR2 SMNVEV (reference sequence). The CDR3 nucleotides are TGTGCCAGCAGTTTAGCGGACAGGGTCGAGCAGTACTTC. Protein sequence: CASSLADRVEQYF.

The genes are TRBV6-5 and TRBJ2-5; D gene ambiguous. The CDR3 has 15 residues. Trimming took off 2 bases at V and 3 bases at J, with 13 bases between the two ends. Germline V gene lookup returns CDR1 MNHEY and CDR2 SVGAGI. The CDR3 DNA is TGTGCCAGCAGTTACGTTCCTTCTTCTAAAGAGACCCAGTACTTC. Its translation is CASSYVPSSKETQYF.

The V call is TRBV5-1, the J call TRBJ1-1; D gene ambiguous. V lost 7 bases to trimming and J lost 1 base, with 8 bases between them. The CDR3 runs 12 residues. In germline, CDR1 is SGHRS, CDR2 YFSETQ. Written as DNA, the CDR3 is TGCGCCAGCCGACTGGGGAACACTGAAGCTTTCTTT. Translated, it gives CASRLGNTEAFF.

The V gene is TRBV27, the J gene TRBJ1-6; D gene ambiguous. Trimming cost V 4 bases and J 15 bases, with 13 bases left between them. The germline V gene has CDR1 MNHEY and CDR2 SMNVEV (reference sequence). This CDR3 comprises 12 residues. The CDR3 sequence: CASSSTTFLLHF. The CDR3 DNA reads TGTGCCAGCAGTTCAACGACATTTCTCCTCCACTTT.

This rearrangement joins TRBV30 to TRBJ1-1, with 9 bases matching TRBD1. The CDR3 loop spans 16 amino acids. V lost 4 bases and J lost 0; bases outside the gene matches: 9. Germline-derived CDR1 and CDR2 are GTSNPN and SVGIG (reference sequence). CDR3 sequence (DNA): TGTGCCTGGATTACCGGGACAGGGTTGATGAACACTGAAGCTTTCTTT. Protein sequence: CAWITGTGLMNTEAFF.

The chain carries TRBV10-1 and TRBJ2-5, with TRBD1 as a possible D gene (5 bases). The CDR3 runs to 14 residues. Germline values: CDR1 WNHNN, CDR2 SYGVQD (reference sequence). V was cut by 2 bases and J by 1 base, with 8 bases left in between. In DNA form, the CDR3 reads TGCGCCAGCAGTGAGGGGGCTGCCCAAGAGACCCAGTACTTC. This encodes CASSEGAAQETQYF.

This clone has only one observation. A single base separates this from a much larger clone, so it may be a read error. This sequence joins TRBV7-2 and TRBJ1-2; possible D gene TRBD1, 6 bases. Germline V gene data show CDR1 as SGHTA and CDR2 as FQGNSA. The CDR3 has 13 residues. The DNA of the CDR3 is TGTGCCAGCAGCCGACAGGCAGTCTATGACTACACCTTC. This encodes CASSRQAVYDYTF.

CDR3 protein: CATSRVTSGRGNEQFF. CDR3 DNA sequence: TGTGCCACCAGCAGAGTGACTAGCGGGAGGGGGAATGAGCAGTTCTTC. The chain carries TRBV15 and TRBJ2-1; 14 bases match TRBD2. There are 16 residues in the CDR3. The germline gives CDR1 LNHNV, CDR2 YYDKDF (reference sequence). After removal of 1 base from V and 7 bases from J, the junction contained 3 bases not matched to a gene.

The J gene is TRBJ1-2, the V gene TRBV7-6; tentative D call: TRBD1 (5 bases). Trimming pared 6 bases from V and 2 bases from J, leaving 22 bases between. This CDR3 is 17 amino acids long. CDR1 SGHVS and CDR2 FNYEAQ come from the germline V gene. The CDR3 spells CASSDLRERNSNYGYTF. In DNA, the CDR3 is TGTGCCAGCAGTGATCTCAGGGAAAGGAACAGCAACTATGGCTACACCTTC.

The CDR3 DNA reads TGTGCCAGCAAGTCGCAAGGAGGGTTAGCCTATGGCTACACCTTC. Translation gives CASKSQGGLAYGYTF. V usage is TRBV2 and J usage is TRBJ1-2, with unresolved D. V was clipped by 7 bases and J by 4 bases, with 19 bases between them. The germline gives CDR1 SNHLY, CDR2 FYNNEI. The CDR3 is 15 amino acids.